This TCR beta chain appears in the sequencing data of a study of cytomegalovirus exposure and HLA in healthy donors. Germline V gene lookup returns CDR1 LNHDA and CDR2 SQIVND (reference sequence). Unmatched junction bases numbered 6, after V lost 3 bases and J lost 4 bases. This CDR3 comprises 15 residues. Both 60 Vbeta primers and 13 Jbeta primers went into the PCR. Produced via immunoSEQ multiplex PCR; TCRdb's table is partial and in-frame only. The sample includes around 130,000 clones, about 9.4% of them seen just once. The TCR was taken from a woman in her 40s in good health and CMV-seropositive. Sequenced material: PBMCs. J is TRBJ2-7 and V is TRBV19; TRBD1 agrees at 10 bases. The CDR3 bases are TGTGCCAGTAGTATCACCGGGACAGGGGTTTACGAGCAGTACTTC. Translation gives CASSITGTGVYEQYF.